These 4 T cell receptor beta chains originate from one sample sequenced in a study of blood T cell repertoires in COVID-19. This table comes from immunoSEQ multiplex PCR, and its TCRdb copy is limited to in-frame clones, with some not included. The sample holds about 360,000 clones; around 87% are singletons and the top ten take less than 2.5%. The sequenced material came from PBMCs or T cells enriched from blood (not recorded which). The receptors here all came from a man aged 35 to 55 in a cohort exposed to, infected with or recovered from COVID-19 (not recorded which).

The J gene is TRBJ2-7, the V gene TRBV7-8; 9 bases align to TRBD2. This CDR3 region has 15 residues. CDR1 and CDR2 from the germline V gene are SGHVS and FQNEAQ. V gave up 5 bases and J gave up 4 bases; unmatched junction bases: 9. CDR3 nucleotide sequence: TGTGCCAGCAGCCGGACTAGCGAGGAAGTATACGAGCAGTACTTC. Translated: CASSRTSEEVYEQYF.

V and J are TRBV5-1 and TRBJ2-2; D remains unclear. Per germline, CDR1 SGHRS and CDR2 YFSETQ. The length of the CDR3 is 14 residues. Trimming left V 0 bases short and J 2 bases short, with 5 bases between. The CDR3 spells CASSLASNTGELFF. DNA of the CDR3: TGCGCCAGCAGCTTGGCCTCCAACACCGGGGAGCTGTTTTTT.

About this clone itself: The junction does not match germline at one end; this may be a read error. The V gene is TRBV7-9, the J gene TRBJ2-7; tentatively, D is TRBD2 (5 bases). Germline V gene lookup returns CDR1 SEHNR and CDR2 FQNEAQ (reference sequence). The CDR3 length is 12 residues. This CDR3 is CASSLGAGDSNF. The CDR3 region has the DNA TGTGCCAGCAGCTTAGGGGCCGGGGATTCCAACTTC.

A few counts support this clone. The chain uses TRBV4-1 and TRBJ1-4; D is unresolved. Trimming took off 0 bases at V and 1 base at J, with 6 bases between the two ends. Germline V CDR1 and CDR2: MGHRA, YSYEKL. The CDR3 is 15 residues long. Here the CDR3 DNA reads TGCGCCAGCAGCCAAGATCGGGGAACTAATGAAAAACTGTTTTTT. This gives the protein CASSQDRGTNEKLFF.